This is a list of T cell receptor beta chains from one sample in a study of blood T cell repertoires in COVID-19. Repertoires were generated with immunoSEQ multiplex PCR, while TCRdb's copy carries only in-frame clones and drops some. The sample shows more than 150,000 clones, 80% to 90% of them seen only once. The sequenced sample was peripheral blood. The receptor source for this set is an elderly woman with COVID-19, enrolled during active disease. Both conserved end residues are part of each CDR3. D genes are given only for firm matches. Clone size appears in some rows only: once, few, many, or a class for an expanded clone.

d_gene	v_gene	j_gene	abundance	CDR3nt	CDR3aa
NA	TRBV4-3	TRBJ2-7	NA	TGCGCCAGCAGCCAGGTCCTCTTGGGGAGCTCCTACGAGCAGTACTTC	CASSQVLLGSSYEQYF
TRBD1	TRBV24-1	TRBJ2-1	NA	TGTGCCACCAGTGACCCAGGACAGGACGTACACAATGAGCAGTTCTTC	CATSDPGQDVHNEQFF
NA	TRBV29-1	TRBJ1-2	NA	TGCAGCGTTGAAGAAGGAGGGGTGGGATATGGCTACACCTTC	CSVEEGGVGYGYTF
NA	TRBV18	TRBJ2-3	few	TGTGCCAGCTCACCAAACGGCGGGCAAACAGATACGCAGTATTTT	CASSPNGGQTDTQYF
NA	TRBV7-9	TRBJ1-2	NA	TGTGCCAGCAGCTTAGGGGAGGATGGCTACACCTTC	CASSLGEDGYTF
NA	TRBV18	TRBJ1-1	NA	TGTGCCAGCTCACCACTCGGCGGGACGAGGACTGAAGCTTTCTTT	CASSPLGGTRTEAFF
NA	TRBV7-6	TRBJ2-3	NA	TGTGCCAGCAGCTTACCTCGACTAGAGGGAGATACGCAGTATTTT	CASSLPRLEGDTQYF
TRBD2	TRBV2	TRBJ2-1	medium-sized	TGTGCCAGCACTAGCGGGAGTCTGTCCTACAATGAGCAGTTCTTC	CASTSGSLSYNEQFF
NA	TRBV6-2/TRBV6-3	TRBJ1-5	NA	TGTGCCAGCAGTTACGGTCTAGGGACGCCTTCGGGGGCCCAGCATTTT	CASSYGLGTPSGAQHF
TRBD1	TRBV28	TRBJ1-6	NA	TGTGCCAGCAGTGCCCTAGACAGGGTCAATTCACCCCTCCACTTT	CASSALDRVNSPLHF
NA	TRBV5-5	TRBJ1-1	NA	TGTGCCAGCAGCTTTGAGCCTTTTGGCACTGAAGCTTTCTTT	CASSFEPFGTEAFF
TRBD2	TRBV5-1	TRBJ2-2	NA	TGCGCCAGCAGCTTGGACGGGACTAGCGGATCAAACACCGGGGAGCTGTTTTTT	CASSLDGTSGSNTGELFF
TRBD2	TRBV2	TRBJ2-7	NA	TGTGCCAGCAGCGCCTCGACACTAGCGGGGTTGTACGAGCAGTACTTC	CASSASTLAGLYEQYF
TRBD1	TRBV15	TRBJ2-7	NA	TGTGCCACCAGCAGCCCAGGGGGCCTAAGCTCCTACGAGCAGTACTTC	CATSSPGGLSSYEQYF
TRBD2	TRBV5-4	TRBJ2-3	NA	TGTGCCAGCAGCTTGGGCCTACTAGCGGGAGGACGAGATACGCAGTATTTT	CASSLGLLAGGRDTQYF
NA	TRBV6-5	TRBJ1-1	once	TGTGCCAGCAGTCTACAGGGAAGGAGGACTGAAGCTTTCTTT	CASSLQGRRTEAFF
NA	TRBV3-1/TRBV3-2	TRBJ2-5	NA	TGTGCCAGCAGCCAAGAGCACAGGATCCTGGGGGAGACCCAGTACTTC	CASSQEHRILGETQYF
NA	TRBV5-6	TRBJ1-2	NA	TGTGCCAGCACCAGGACAGCGAGAAACTATGGCTACACCTTC	CASTRTARNYGYTF
NA	TRBV5-1	TRBJ2-3	NA	TGCGCCAGCAGCAACTATGGCGATAGCACAGATACGCAGTATTTT	CASSNYGDSTDTQYF
NA	TRBV2	TRBJ2-6	NA	TGTGCCAGCACCCCTGGGGACATATCCTCTGGGGCCAACGTCCTGACTTTC	CASTPGDISSGANVLTF
TRBD1	TRBV6-5	TRBJ1-1	NA	TGTGCCAGCAGTACACAGGGGGCCACTGAAGCTTTCTTT	CASSTQGATEAFF
TRBD1	TRBV19	TRBJ2-3	NA	TGTGCCAGTAGTACAGGGGGAACTAGCACAGATACGCAGTATTTT	CASSTGGTSTDTQYF
NA	TRBV27	TRBJ2-2	once	TGTGCCAGTGGGACTCGCTACACCGGGGAGCTGTTTTTT	CASGTRYTGELFF
NA	TRBV20-1	TRBJ2-7	NA	TGCAGTGCTAGGGTAGTCTACGAGCAGTACTTC	CSARVVYEQYF
NA	TRBV12-5	TRBJ2-3	few	TGTGCTAGTGGTTTCGGGAGAGATACGCAGTATTTT	CASGFGRDTQYF
TRBD2	TRBV24-1	TRBJ2-7	NA	TGTGCCACCAGTGATTCGACTAGCGGGGCCTACGAGCAGTACTTC	CATSDSTSGAYEQYF
TRBD1	TRBV11-2	TRBJ1-2	NA	TGTGCCAGCAGCTTAGAACGTGACAGGGCTGGCTACACCTTC	CASSLERDRAGYTF
NA	TRBV7-8	TRBJ1-2	NA	TGTGCCAGCAGTAGCTTAATGGGTTCTGGCTACACCTTC	CASSSLMGSGYTF
NA	TRBV2	TRBJ2-7	NA	TGTGCCAGCACTCCAGGGTTGGGGAACTACGAGCAGTACTTC	CASTPGLGNYEQYF
TRBD1	TRBV27	TRBJ2-7	NA	TGTGCCAGCAGCAGAGACAGGGACGAGCAGTACTTC	CASSRDRDEQYF
TRBD1	TRBV12-3/TRBV12-4	TRBJ1-2	NA	TGTGCCAGCAGTCCGACAGGGGTCTATGGCTACACCTTC	CASSPTGVYGYTF
NA	TRBV5-1	TRBJ1-3	NA	TGCGCCAGCAGCTTGAGCGGCTACTCTGGAAACACCATATATTTT	CASSLSGYSGNTIYF
NA	TRBV9	TRBJ1-1	NA	TGTGCCAGCAGCGTAGAGGCTGCAGGGTTGTACACTGAAGCTTTCTTT	CASSVEAAGLYTEAFF
TRBD1	TRBV27	TRBJ1-2	once	TGTGCCAGCAGTTTTACAGGGGGCCTTGGCTACACCTTC	CASSFTGGLGYTF
NA	TRBV27	TRBJ1-1	NA	TGTGCCAGCAGTTTTGCCAGCGGGGCGGACACTGAAGCTTTCTTT	CASSFASGADTEAFF
NA	TRBV5-1	TRBJ1-4	NA	TGCGCCAGCAGCTTGGGAGGGCGCGAAAAACTGTTTTTT	CASSLGGREKLFF
NA	TRBV15	TRBJ1-2	few	TGTGCCACCAGCAGAGATCTAACGGGGGGCTACACCTTC	CATSRDLTGGYTF
TRBD2	TRBV5-1	TRBJ2-3	NA	TGCGCCAGCAGCGGGGGACTAGCGGGAGATATAGATACGCAGTATTTT	CASSGGLAGDIDTQYF
TRBD1	TRBV5-1	TRBJ2-1	once	TGCGCCAGCAGCCCTACTACAGGGGGAAGCGATGAGCAGTTCTTC	CASSPTTGGSDEQFF
TRBD2	TRBV5-5	TRBJ2-7	NA	TGTGCCAGCAGCTTAACTAGCGGGCCCCTCTACGAGCAGTACTTC	CASSLTSGPLYEQYF
TRBD1	TRBV28	TRBJ2-7	NA	TGTGCCAGCAGGCCGGGACAGGGTACCTACGAGCAGTACTTC	CASRPGQGTYEQYF
NA	TRBV7-8	TRBJ2-7	NA	TGTGCCAGCAGCCCCGCCGGGACTGAGCCCTACGAGCAGTACTTC	CASSPAGTEPYEQYF
NA	TRBV7-6	TRBJ1-3	once	TGTGCCAGCAGCTTAGAAGGACGGGACTCTGGAAACACCATATATTTT	CASSLEGRDSGNTIYF
TRBD1	TRBV7-9	TRBJ1-2	NA	TGTGCCAGCAGCTACAGGACAGGGGAGAATGAGGGCTACACCTTC	CASSYRTGENEGYTF
NA	TRBV7-9	TRBJ1-2	NA	TGTGCCAGCAGCCAGGACAGCTATGGCTACACCTTC	CASSQDSYGYTF
NA	TRBV28	TRBJ1-4	medium-sized	TGTGCCAGCAGTTTTTGGGCCCACAGTCCACTGTTTTTT	CASSFWAHSPLFF
NA	TRBV11-3	TRBJ1-1	NA	TGTGCCAGCAGCTCGGGGTTCACTGAAGCTTTCTTT	CASSSGFTEAFF
NA	TRBV5-1	TRBJ1-1	NA	TGCGCCAGCGCTTCCCTAGGGAGGACTGAAGCTTTCTTT	CASASLGRTEAFF
NA	TRBV10-3	TRBJ1-4	NA	TGTGCCATCAGTGAGTCTCAGTCAGGATTCGCTGAAAAACTGTTTTTT	CAISESQSGFAEKLFF
TRBD2	TRBV7-2	TRBJ2-5	NA	TGTGCCAGCAGCATATCAAGCGGGGGGGCCGGGAGCCAGTACTTC	CASSISSGGAGSQYF